A selection of T cell receptor beta chains follows, all from one sample in a study of vaccination effects on CD4 cells after COVID-19. These TCRs are of unknown antigen specificity. The repertoire was sequenced with immunoSEQ multiplex PCR; TCRdb's copy has only in-frame clones and lacks some. This table has around 11,000 clones, less than 80% appearing once. Sequencing used CD4+ T cells from PBMCs cultured with HCoV-229E spike peptides, obtained before COVID-19 vaccination. These receptors originate from a human donor who received a COVID-19 vaccine. Both conserved end residues are part of each CDR3. A D gene is named only where the DNA matches it firmly. A clone size is listed for some rows: how often the clone was seen (once, few, many), or a class if it is expanded.

j_gene | d_gene | abundance | v_gene | CDR3nt | CDR3aa
TRBJ1-2 | - | - | TRBV4-3 | TGCGCCAGCAGCCAAAAAGCGAACGGGGAGGGCTACACCTTC | CASSQKANGEGYTF
TRBJ1-1 | - | - | TRBV10-3 | TGTGCCATCAGTGCTCCCCCGACGGAAAACACTGAAGCTTTCTTT | CAISAPPTENTEAFF
TRBJ2-2 | - | - | TRBV3-1/TRBV3-2 | TGTGCCAGCAGCCAAGGTTACGGGAGCGAGGGGGAGCTGTTTTTT | CASSQGYGSEGELFF
TRBJ2-3 | - | - | TRBV11-2 | TGTGCCAGCAGCTTAGACGCGCCTACGCAGTATTTT | CASSLDAPTQYF
TRBJ1-6 | - | - | TRBV6-4 | TGTGCCAGCAGTGAAGGCAGGGGATCACCCCTCCACTTT | CASSEGRGSPLHF
TRBJ2-3 | - | - | TRBV7-3 | TGTGCCAGCAGCTTAAGGTGGGGGGGGCCCACAGATACGCAGTATTTT | CASSLRWGGPTDTQYF
TRBJ2-2 | - | few | TRBV19 | TGTGCCAGTAGTATCTTAGCCCTGAACACCGGGGAGCTGTTTTTT | CASSILALNTGELFF
TRBJ2-1 | TRBD2 | - | TRBV9 | TGTGCCAGCAGCGTAGCTTTTAGCGGGGGAGGTGAGCAGTTCTTC | CASSVAFSGGGEQFF
TRBJ1-5 | - | - | TRBV2 | TGTGCCAGCAGTCTTGAAAGTCAGCCCCAGCATTTT | CASSLESQPQHF
TRBJ1-1 | - | - | TRBV6-1 | TGTGCCAGCAGTGACAGTCTGAACACTGAAGCTTTCTTT | CASSDSLNTEAFF
TRBJ2-2 | - | few | TRBV19 | TGTGCCAGTAGTATAGTAGGCACCGGGGAGCTGTTTTTT | CASSIVGTGELFF
TRBJ2-5 | - | - | TRBV18 | TGTGCCAGCTCGGATCAAGAGACCCAGTACTTC | CASSDQETQYF
TRBJ2-7 | - | - | TRBV7-2 | TGTGCCAGCAGCTTAGAGGGGATTGGCGAGCAGTACTTC | CASSLEGIGEQYF
TRBJ2-5 | TRBD1 | few | TRBV9 | TGTGCCAGCAGCTGGGGACAGGCATCCCAAGAGACCCAGTACTTC | CASSWGQASQETQYF
TRBJ1-2 | - | - | TRBV11-2 | TGTGCCAGCAGCTTAGACGGGGCCGACTATGGCTACACCTTC | CASSLDGADYGYTF
TRBJ2-3 | TRBD2 | - | TRBV28 | TGTGCCAGCAGTTGGGCTAGCGGGAGAGCAGATACGCAGTATTTT | CASSWASGRADTQYF
TRBJ2-6 | TRBD2 | - | TRBV19 | TGTGCCAGTAGCTACCTCGGGGGGTCTGGGGCCAACGTCCTGACTTTC | CASSYLGGSGANVLTF
TRBJ2-5 | - | - | TRBV11-2 | TGTGCCAGCAGCTTACCAGGGAGGGAGACCCAGTACTTC | CASSLPGRETQYF
TRBJ1-2 | - | - | TRBV30 | TGTGCCTGGATAAGAAGGAACTATGGCTACACCTTC | CAWIRRNYGYTF
TRBJ2-1 | - | few | TRBV2 | TGTGCCAGCAGTGAAGCAGGGCTAGGGTCATACAATGAGCAGTTCTTC | CASSEAGLGSYNEQFF
TRBJ2-7 | TRBD1 | once | TRBV18 | TGTGCCAGCTCACCGGGACAGGGGGCCCACGAGCAGTACTTC | CASSPGQGAHEQYF
TRBJ1-2 | - | - | TRBV7-9 | TGTGCCAGCAGCCAGGACCCTAACTATGGCTACACCTTC | CASSQDPNYGYTF
TRBJ1-2 | - | - | TRBV3-1/TRBV3-2 | TGTGCCAGCAGCCAAGATCGCGGGGGCGCTTTGGATGGCTACACCTTC | CASSQDRGGALDGYTF
TRBJ2-2 | - | - | TRBV7-2 | TGTGCCAGCAGCTCGGCCCTGCGCACCGGGGAGCTGTTTTTT | CASSSALRTGELFF
TRBJ1-6 | - | - | TRBV28 | TGTGCCAGCAGTTCGGGACCCAGTTCACCCCTCCACTTT | CASSSGPSSPLHF
TRBJ1-4 | - | - | TRBV28 | TGTGCCAGCAGTTTTCCTCAGGGGACTAATGAAAAACTGTTTTTT | CASSFPQGTNEKLFF
TRBJ2-5 | - | - | TRBV3-1/TRBV3-2 | TGTGCCAGCAGCAACCTCGGGGAGACCCAGTACTTC | CASSNLGETQYF
TRBJ1-6 | - | - | TRBV19 | TGTGCCAGTAGTATAGTGCAGGGTGCTAATTCACCCCTCCACTTT | CASSIVQGANSPLHF
TRBJ2-3 | - | few | TRBV5-1 | TGCGCCAGCAGCCGCCGGAGGAGGGCGGAAGATACGCAGTATTTT | CASSRRRRAEDTQYF
TRBJ2-7 | TRBD2 | - | TRBV5-1 | TGCGCCAGCAGCTTGGCGCCTAGCGGATACTACGAGCAGTACTTC | CASSLAPSGYYEQYF
TRBJ1-2 | - | few | TRBV28 | TGTGCCAGCACCCCATCGGGACCCTCCTTCTATGGCTACACCTTC | CASTPSGPSFYGYTF
TRBJ1-1 | - | - | TRBV10-3 | TGTGCCATCAGTGAGCGGGGGAACACTGAAGCTTTCTTT | CAISERGNTEAFF
TRBJ2-7 | - | - | TRBV10-2 | TGCGCCGCCGCAAGTGGTAGCGGCAAATACGAGCAGTACTTC | CAAASGSGKYEQYF
TRBJ1-3 | - | - | TRBV14 | TGTGCCAGCAGCCAAGGGCCTAACACCATATATTTT | CASSQGPNTIYF
TRBJ1-2 | - | - | TRBV9 | TGTGCCAGCAGCGTAGGGAATGGCTACACCTTC | CASSVGNGYTF
TRBJ2-2 | - | - | TRBV5-4 | TGTGCCAGCAGCGGTCACACCGGGGAGCTGTTTTTT | CASSGHTGELFF
TRBJ1-1 | TRBD1 | - | TRBV9 | TGTGCCAGCAGCGTAGCACGGGACAGACAGAACACTGAAGCTTTCTTT | CASSVARDRQNTEAFF
TRBJ2-2 | - | once | TRBV18 | TGTGCCAGCTCACCGATCGGGGCTAGCGAGAACACCGGGGAGCTGTTTTTT | CASSPIGASENTGELFF
TRBJ2-7 | - | - | TRBV6-5 | TGTGCCAGCACTATTCAGGGTTCGCGAGAGCAGTACTTC | CASTIQGSREQYF
TRBJ2-3 | TRBD2 | - | TRBV5-4 | TGTGCCAGCAGCTTCGGACTAGCGAGTACAGATACGCAGTATTTT | CASSFGLASTDTQYF
TRBJ1-2 | TRBD1 | - | TRBV7-9 | TGTGCCAGCAGCAACGCCGGGACAGCCCACTATGGCTACACCTTC | CASSNAGTAHYGYTF
TRBJ2-1 | - | - | TRBV7-2 | TGTGCCAGCAGCTTAGGGGGTAGCGGTAGCTACAATGAGCAGTTCTTC | CASSLGGSGSYNEQFF
TRBJ1-1 | - | once | TRBV4-2 | TGTGCCAGCAGCCAATTTGGTGGGACTGAAGCTTTCTTT | CASSQFGGTEAFF
TRBJ1-6 | - | medium-sized | TRBV7-9 | TGTGCCAGCAGCTTGGGGAATTATAATTCACCCCTCCACTTT | CASSLGNYNSPLHF
TRBJ2-1 | TRBD2 | - | TRBV6-5 | TGTGCCAGCAGTCCAAGCGGGAGGACCATCAGAGAGCAGTTCTTC | CASSPSGRTIREQFF
TRBJ2-7 | TRBD2 | - | TRBV4-3 | TGCGCCAGCAGCCAAGATTTGGGAGGGGAGCAGTACTTC | CASSQDLGGEQYF